Shown below are 6 T cell receptor beta chains from a single sample sequenced in a study of cytomegalovirus exposure and HLA in healthy donors. PCR involved 60 Vbeta and 13 Jbeta primers. Clones were read by immunoSEQ multiplex PCR, and TCRdb kept only the in-frame ones, dropping some. Of about 110,000 clones listed, approximately 80% are singletons. The source material was PBMCs. Receptor source: a young man in good health and CMV-seropositive.

This chain connects TRBV7-2 to TRBJ2-1; perhaps TRBD1 as D (5 bases). The length of the CDR3 is 13 residues. Per the germline V gene, CDR1 is SGHTA and CDR2 is FQGNSA. Trimming took off 2 bases at V and 5 bases at J, with 7 bases between the two ends. Written as DNA, the CDR3 is TGTGCCAGCAGCTTATTAGGGGACAATGAGCAGTTCTTC. This translates into CASSLLGDNEQFF.

This chain joins TRBV5-6 and TRBJ1-1; no clear D. CDR3 length: 14 amino acids. Deletions cut 0 bases from V and 1 base from J, with 7 bases between. Per germline, CDR1 SGHDT and CDR2 YYEEEE. The CDR3 protein is CASSLGPGNTEAFF. The CDR3 DNA reads as TGTGCCAGCAGCTTGGGGCCAGGGAACACTGAAGCTTTCTTT.

The chain uses TRBV5-4 and TRBJ2-4, with 11 bases lining up with TRBD1. Looked up from germline, CDR1 is SGHNT and CDR2 is YYREEE (reference sequence). V shed 4 bases and J 8 bases; nucleotides not matched to a gene: 2. This CDR3 comprises 13 residues. The CDR3 bases are TGTGCCAGCAGCCGGGACAGGGGGGACATTCAGTACTTC. It translates to CASSRDRGDIQYF.

The J gene is TRBJ1-4, the V gene TRBV11-2; no firm D call. The CDR3 is made up of 13 amino acids. Between the trimmed V and J ends, which lost 3 bases and 5 bases, there was a span of 7 bases. Germline lookup yields CDR1 SGHAT and CDR2 FQNNGV. In DNA form, the CDR3 reads TGTGCCAGCAGCTTGCCAGAAAATGAAAAACTGTTTTTT. Protein product: CASSLPENEKLFF.

CDR3 loop: CASSSSYGYTF. CDR3 DNA sequence: TGTGCCAGCAGTTCCAGCTATGGCTACACCTTC. V usage is TRBV28 and J usage is TRBJ1-2; D ambiguous. Germline assignment: CDR1 MDHEN and CDR2 SYDVKM. CDR3 size: 11 residues. V lost 4 bases, J lost 4 bases, and 4 bases lay in between.

The chain carries TRBV29-1 and TRBJ2-3; 8 nucleotides align to TRBD1. The V and J ends lost 7 bases and 6 bases, in that order; junction bases with no gene match: 9. The CDR3 extends over 13 amino acids. In germline, CDR1 is SQVTM, CDR2 ANQGSEA. CDR3 sequence (DNA): TGCAGCGGGGGACAGGTAGTTATGGATACGCAGTATTTT. Its translation is CSGGQVVMDTQYF.